This TCR beta chain was recorded in a study of blood T cell repertoires in COVID-19. Study background: Sites across the United States, Italy and Spain contributed samples from acute and convalescent COVID-19. PBMCs, B-cell-depleted T cells, or T cells provided the cDNA or gDNA that made up the material.

How the authors handled the data: It was from reference gene primer amplification that nucleated cell counts were estimated. The assay was immunoSEQ multiplex PCR, and TCRdb's table has in-frame clones only and misses some. V, J and clone size are those of that table, while D and trimming were read from the DNA. In the table there are some 170,000 clones, 87% of which are singletons. Per the germline V gene, CDR1 is SGHKS and CDR2 is YYEKEE (reference sequence). CDR3 size: 12 residues. Between the trimmed V and J ends, which lost 6 bases and 5 bases, there was a span of 11 bases. Material: peripheral blood. The gene calls are TRBV5-5 and TRBJ2-5; D might be TRBD2 (6 bases). The receptor comes from a woman between 50 and 59 years old with acute or convalescent COVID-19. In DNA form, the CDR3 reads TGTGCCAGCACAATTGGGGGGGAGACCCAGTACTTC. As protein: CASTIGGETQYF.